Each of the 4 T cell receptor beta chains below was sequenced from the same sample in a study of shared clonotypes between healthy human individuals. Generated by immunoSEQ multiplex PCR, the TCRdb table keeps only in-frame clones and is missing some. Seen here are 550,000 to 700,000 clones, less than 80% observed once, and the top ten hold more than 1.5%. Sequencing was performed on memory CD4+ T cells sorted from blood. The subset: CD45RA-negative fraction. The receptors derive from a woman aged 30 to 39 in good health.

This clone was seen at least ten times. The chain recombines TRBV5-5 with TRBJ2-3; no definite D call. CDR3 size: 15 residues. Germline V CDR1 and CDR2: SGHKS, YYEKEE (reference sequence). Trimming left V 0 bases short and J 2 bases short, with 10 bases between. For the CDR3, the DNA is TGTGCCAGCAGCTTGGATGGGGTTAACACAGATACGCAGTATTTT. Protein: CASSLDGVNTDTQYF.

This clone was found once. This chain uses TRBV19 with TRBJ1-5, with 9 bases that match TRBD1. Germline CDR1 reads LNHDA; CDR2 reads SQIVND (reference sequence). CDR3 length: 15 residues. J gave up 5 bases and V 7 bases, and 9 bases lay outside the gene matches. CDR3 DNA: TGTGCCAGTATACGTACAGGGGGCGGATATCAGCCCCAGCATTTT. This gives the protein CASIRTGGGYQPQHF.

In DNA, the CDR3 is TGTGCCAGCAATATCGATTCTCTGGGGCTAGCGAGGTCCTCCTACGAGCAGTACTTC. Amino acids: CASNIDSLGLARSSYEQYF. V and J are TRBV2 and TRBJ2-7; perhaps TRBD2 as D (6 bases). This CDR3 region has 19 residues. V lost 7 bases, J lost 0 bases, and 28 bases lay in between. In germline, CDR1 is SNHLY, CDR2 FYNNEI.

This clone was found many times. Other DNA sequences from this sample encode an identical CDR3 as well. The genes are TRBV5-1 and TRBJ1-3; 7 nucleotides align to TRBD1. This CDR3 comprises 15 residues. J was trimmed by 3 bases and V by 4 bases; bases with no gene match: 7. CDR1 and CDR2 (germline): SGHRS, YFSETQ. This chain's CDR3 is CASSLGDRDGNTIYF. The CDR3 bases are TGCGCCAGCAGCCTGGGAGACAGGGATGGAAACACCATATATTTT. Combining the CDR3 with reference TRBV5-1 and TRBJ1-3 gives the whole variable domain KAGVTQTPRYLIKTRGQQVTLSCSPISGHRSVSWYQQTPGQGLQFLFEYFSETQRNKGNFPGRFSGRQFSNSRSEMNVSTLELGDSALYLCASSLGDRDGNTIYFGEGSWLTVV.